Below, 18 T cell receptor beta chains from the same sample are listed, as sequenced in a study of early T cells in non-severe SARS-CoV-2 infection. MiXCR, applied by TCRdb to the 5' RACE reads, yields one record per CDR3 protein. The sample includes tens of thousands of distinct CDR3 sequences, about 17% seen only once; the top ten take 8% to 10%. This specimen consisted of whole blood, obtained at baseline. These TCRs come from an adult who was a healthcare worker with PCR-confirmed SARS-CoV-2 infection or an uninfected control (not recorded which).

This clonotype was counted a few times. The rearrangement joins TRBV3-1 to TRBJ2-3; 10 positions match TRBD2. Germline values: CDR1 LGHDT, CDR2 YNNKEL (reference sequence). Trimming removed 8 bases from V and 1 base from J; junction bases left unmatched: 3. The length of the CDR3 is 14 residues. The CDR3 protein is CASRTSGRTDTQYF. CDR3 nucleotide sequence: TGTGCCAGCCGGACTAGCGGACGCACAGATACGCAGTATTTT.

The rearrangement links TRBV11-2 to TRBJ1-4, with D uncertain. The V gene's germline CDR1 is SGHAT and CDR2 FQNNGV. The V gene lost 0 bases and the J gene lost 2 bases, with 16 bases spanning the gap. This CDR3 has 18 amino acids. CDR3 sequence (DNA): TGTGCCAGCAGCTTAGACCGACAACCCCTGGCGACTAATGAAAAACTGTTTTTT. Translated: CASSLDRQPLATNEKLFF.

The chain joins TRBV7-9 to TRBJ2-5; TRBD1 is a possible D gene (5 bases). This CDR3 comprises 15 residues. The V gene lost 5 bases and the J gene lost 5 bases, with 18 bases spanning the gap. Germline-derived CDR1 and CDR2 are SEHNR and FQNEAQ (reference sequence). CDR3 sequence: CASSPRVQGGETQYF. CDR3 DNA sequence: TGTGCCAGCAGCCCCCGCGTTCAGGGTGGGGAGACCCAGTACTTC.

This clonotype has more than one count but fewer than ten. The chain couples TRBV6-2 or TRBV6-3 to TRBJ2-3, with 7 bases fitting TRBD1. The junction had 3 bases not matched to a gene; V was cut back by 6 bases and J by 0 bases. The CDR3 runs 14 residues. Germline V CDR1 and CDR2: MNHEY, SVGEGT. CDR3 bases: TGTGCCAGCAGCCGGGACAGAAGCACAGATACGCAGTATTTT. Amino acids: CASSRDRSTDTQYF.

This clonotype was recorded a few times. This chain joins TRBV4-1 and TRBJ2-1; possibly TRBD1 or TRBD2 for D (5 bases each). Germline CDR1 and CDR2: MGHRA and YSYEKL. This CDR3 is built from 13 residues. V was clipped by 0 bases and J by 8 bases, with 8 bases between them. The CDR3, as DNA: TGCGCCAGCAGCCAAGAAAGGGGAGATGAGCAGTTCTTC. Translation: CASSQERGDEQFF.

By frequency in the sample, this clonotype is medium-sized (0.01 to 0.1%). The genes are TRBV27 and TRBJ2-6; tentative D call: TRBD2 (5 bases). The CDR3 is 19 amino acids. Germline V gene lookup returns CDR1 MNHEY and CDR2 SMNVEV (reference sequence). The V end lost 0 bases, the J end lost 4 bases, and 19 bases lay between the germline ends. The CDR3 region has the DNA TGTGCCAGCAGTTTATCGGCCGGAGGAGCCCCTGTGGGGGCCAACGTCCTGACTTTC. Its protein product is CASSLSAGGAPVGANVLTF.

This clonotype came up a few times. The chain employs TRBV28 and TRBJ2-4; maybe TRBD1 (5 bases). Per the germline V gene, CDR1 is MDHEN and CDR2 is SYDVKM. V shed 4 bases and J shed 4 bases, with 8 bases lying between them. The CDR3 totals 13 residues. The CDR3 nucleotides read TGTGCCAGCAGTTGGGCAGGGAAAAACATTCAGTACTTC. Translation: CASSWAGKNIQYF.

CDR3 sequence (DNA): TGTGCCAGCAGCTTAACCGGTTCGGCTAAAGTGGAGCAGTTCTTC. It translates to CASSLTGSAKVEQFF. This chain links TRBV11-2 with TRBJ2-1; D ambiguous. CDR3 length equals 15 residues. The germline V gene has CDR1 SGHAT and CDR2 FQNNGV. V was cut by 2 bases and J by 10 bases, with 18 bases left in between.

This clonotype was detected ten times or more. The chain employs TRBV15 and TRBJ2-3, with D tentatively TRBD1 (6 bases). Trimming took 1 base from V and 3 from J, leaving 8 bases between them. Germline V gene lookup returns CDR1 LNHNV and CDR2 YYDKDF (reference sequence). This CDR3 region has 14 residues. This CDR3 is CATSRGQGTDTQYF. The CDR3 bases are TGTGCCACCAGCAGAGGTCAGGGGACAGATACGCAGTATTTT.

The CDR3 loop is CASRLRTRNTEAFF. Written as DNA, the CDR3 is TGTGCCAGCAGGCTACGGACGAGGAACACTGAAGCTTTCTTT. The V gene is TRBV28, the J gene TRBJ1-1; D remains unclear. V was shortened by 6 bases and J by 1 base, with 12 bases between the two germline ends. The germline gives CDR1 MDHEN, CDR2 SYDVKM. CDR3 length equals 14 residues.

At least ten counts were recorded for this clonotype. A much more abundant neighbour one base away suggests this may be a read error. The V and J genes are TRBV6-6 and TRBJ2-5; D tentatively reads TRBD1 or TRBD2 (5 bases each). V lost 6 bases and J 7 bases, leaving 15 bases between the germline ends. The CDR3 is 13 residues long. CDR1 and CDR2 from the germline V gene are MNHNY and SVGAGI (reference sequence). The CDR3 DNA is TGTGCCAGCAGAAGCGGACGGGGCATGACCCAGTACTTC. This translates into CASRSGRGMTQYF.

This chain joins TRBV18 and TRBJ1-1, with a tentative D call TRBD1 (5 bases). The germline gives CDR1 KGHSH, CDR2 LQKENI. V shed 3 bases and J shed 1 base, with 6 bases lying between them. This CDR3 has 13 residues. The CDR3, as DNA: TGTGCCAGCTCACCGGACACGAACACTGAAGCTTTCTTT. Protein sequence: CASSPDTNTEAFF.

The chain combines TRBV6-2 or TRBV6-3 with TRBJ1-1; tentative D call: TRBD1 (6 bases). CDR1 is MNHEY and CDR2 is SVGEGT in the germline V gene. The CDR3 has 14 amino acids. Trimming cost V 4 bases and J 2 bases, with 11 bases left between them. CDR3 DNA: TGTGCCAGCAGTTTGCAGGGACAAAACACTGAAGCTTTCTTT. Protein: CASSLQGQNTEAFF.

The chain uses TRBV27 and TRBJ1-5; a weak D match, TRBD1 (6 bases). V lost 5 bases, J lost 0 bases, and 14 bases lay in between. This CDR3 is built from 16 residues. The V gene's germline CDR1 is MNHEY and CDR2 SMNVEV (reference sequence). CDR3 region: CASSPTTGHSNQPQHF. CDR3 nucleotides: TGTGCCAGCAGTCCTACGACAGGTCATAGCAATCAGCCCCAGCATTTT.

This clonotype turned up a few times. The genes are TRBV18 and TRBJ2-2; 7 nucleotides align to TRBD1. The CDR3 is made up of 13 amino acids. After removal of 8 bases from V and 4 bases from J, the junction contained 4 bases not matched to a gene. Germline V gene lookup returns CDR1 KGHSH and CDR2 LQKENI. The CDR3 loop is CASLRTGTGELFF. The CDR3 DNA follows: TGTGCCAGCCTAAGGACAGGCACCGGGGAGCTGTTTTTT.

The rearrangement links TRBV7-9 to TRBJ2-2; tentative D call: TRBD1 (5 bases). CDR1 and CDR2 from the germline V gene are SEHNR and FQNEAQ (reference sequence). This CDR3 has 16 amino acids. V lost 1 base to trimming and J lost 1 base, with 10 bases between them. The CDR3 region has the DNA TGTGCCAGCAGCTTAGTAGGGGCCGGGAACACCGGGGAGCTGTTTTTT. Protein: CASSLVGAGNTGELFF.

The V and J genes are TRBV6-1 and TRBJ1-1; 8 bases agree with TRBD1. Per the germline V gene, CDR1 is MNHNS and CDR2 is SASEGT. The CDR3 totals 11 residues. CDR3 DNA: TGTGGGACAGGGCGGAACACTGAAGCTTTCTTT. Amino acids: CGTGRNTEAFF.

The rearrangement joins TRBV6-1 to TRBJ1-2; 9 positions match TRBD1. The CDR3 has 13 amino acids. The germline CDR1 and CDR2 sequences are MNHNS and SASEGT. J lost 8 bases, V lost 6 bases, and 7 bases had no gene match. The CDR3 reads CASRRDRASGYTF. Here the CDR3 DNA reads TGTGCCAGCAGGAGGGACAGGGCGTCCGGCTACACCTTC.